This T cell receptor (beta chain) came from a study of blood T cell repertoires in COVID-19. For the study at large: The cDNA or gDNA used as material had been derived from T cells, B-cell-depleted T cells, or PBMCs.

This clone was observed a few times. Clones were sequenced by immunoSEQ multiplex PCR, and TCRdb holds only the in-frame ones, with some missing. The table shows about 120,000 clones, with approximately 80% occurring only once. V lost 6 bases, J lost 6 bases, and 7 bases stayed unmatched. CDR1 and CDR2 from the germline V gene are SGHNT and YYREEE (reference sequence). This CDR3 region has 15 residues. The receptor was isolated from a human donor in a cohort sampled during active COVID-19. Specimen: peripheral blood. The chain carries TRBV5-4 and TRBJ1-6; 9 bases are a match to TRBD1. The CDR3 region has the DNA TGTGCCAGCACCGAACAGACAGGGGGTAATTCACCCCTCCACTTT. Amino acid sequence: CASTEQTGGNSPLHF.